These 4 T cell receptor beta chains originate from one sample sequenced in a study of cytomegalovirus exposure and HLA in healthy donors. It was with 60 Vbeta and 13 Jbeta primers that the PCR ran. Clones were sequenced by immunoSEQ multiplex PCR, and TCRdb holds only the in-frame ones, with some missing. In the table there are some 70,000 clones, 76% of which are singletons. Sequencing was carried out using PBMCs. These receptors were obtained from a man aged 18 to 30 in good health and CMV-seronegative.

CDR3 sequence (DNA): TGTGCCAGCGGGCGACAGGCCTACGAGCAGTACTTC. Protein product: CASGRQAYEQYF. The chain has TRBV9 and TRBJ2-7, with D tentatively TRBD1 (6 bases). V was pared by 7 bases and J by 2 bases, with 10 bases between. This CDR3 comprises 12 residues. Germline CDR1 is SGDLS and CDR2 is YYNGEE.

The chain links TRBV7-9 to TRBJ2-5; D may be TRBD1 (5 bases). The V end was cut by 2 bases, the J end by 1 base, with 8 bases between. This CDR3 region has 14 residues. Germline V CDR1 and CDR2: SEHNR, FQNEAQ (reference sequence). The CDR3 DNA reads as TGTGCCAGCAGCTTACCCAGGGCCCAAGAGACCCAGTACTTC. It codes for CASSLPRAQETQYF.

The rearrangement uses TRBV4-2 and TRBJ2-2; D remains ambiguous. The CDR3 runs to 14 residues. Germline CDR1 is LGHNA and CDR2 is YNFKEQ. V lost 0 bases to trimming and J lost 7 bases, with 9 bases between them. CDR3 in DNA: TGTGCCAGCAGCCAAGACGCGCGGTTCGGGGAGCTGTTTTTT. Protein product: CASSQDARFGELFF.

The chain couples TRBV19 to TRBJ2-2; 10 bases agree with TRBD1. CDR3 size: 17 residues. Unmatched junction bases numbered 9, after V lost 3 bases and J lost 5 bases. Per germline, CDR1 LNHDA and CDR2 SQIVND (reference sequence). The CDR3 here is CASSIARDRGKTGELFF. The CDR3 DNA follows: TGTGCCAGTAGTATTGCCCGGGACAGGGGAAAAACCGGGGAGCTGTTTTTT. Looking up the rest from reference TRBV19 and TRBJ2-2 gives the full variable domain: DGGITQSPKYLFRKEGQNVTLSCEQNLNHDAMYWYRQDPGQGLRLIYYSQIVNDFQKGDIAEGYSVSREKKESFPLTVTSAQKNPTAFYLCASSIARDRGKTGELFFGEGSRLTVL.